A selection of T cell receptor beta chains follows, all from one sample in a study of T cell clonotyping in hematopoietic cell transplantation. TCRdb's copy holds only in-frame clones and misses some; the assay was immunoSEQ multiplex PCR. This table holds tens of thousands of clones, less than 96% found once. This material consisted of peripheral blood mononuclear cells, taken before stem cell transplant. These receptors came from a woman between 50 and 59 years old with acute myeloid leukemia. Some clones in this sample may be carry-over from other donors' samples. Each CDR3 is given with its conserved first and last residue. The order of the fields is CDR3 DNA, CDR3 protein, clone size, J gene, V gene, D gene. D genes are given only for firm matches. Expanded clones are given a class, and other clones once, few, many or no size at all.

TGTGCCTGGAGAAGAGAGGGTGTGGGCGTTGGCTACACCTTC CAWRREGVGVGYTF NA TRBJ1-2 TRBV30 NA
TGCGCCAGCAGCCCGACAGGGGTGGGAAATCAGCCCCAGCATTTT CASSPTGVGNQPQHF NA TRBJ1-5 TRBV5-1 TRBD1
TGTGCCAGCAGCCAAGGAGTGGCAGGACAACCGGAGACCCAGTACTTC CASSQGVAGQPETQYF NA TRBJ2-5 TRBV4-2 NA
TGCAGTGTTCAGGGGCAACACGAGCAGTACTTC CSVQGQHEQYF NA TRBJ2-7 TRBV20-1 NA
TGTGCCAGCAGCTATGAGAACGGGCATGGCTACACCTTC CASSYENGHGYTF NA TRBJ1-2 TRBV7-9 NA
TGTGCCAGCAGCCCATCAACAGCGAACACCGGGGAGCTGTTTTTT CASSPSTANTGELFF NA TRBJ2-2 TRBV7-6 NA
TGCGCCAGCAGCTTGTCCGGTTCGGAGAATTGGGGTGAGCAGTTCTTC CASSLSGSENWGEQFF NA TRBJ2-1 TRBV5-1 NA
TGTGCCAGCAGCCGCGCCGGGACAGGGTACAACGAGCAGTACTTC CASSRAGTGYNEQYF NA TRBJ2-7 TRBV7-3 TRBD1
TGCAGCGTTGACAGGGCCACTGAAGCTTTCTTT CSVDRATEAFF NA TRBJ1-1 TRBV29-1 NA
TGTGCCAGTAGTGAAGGGACAGGGGGATATGGTGAAGCTTTCTTT CASSEGTGGYGEAFF NA TRBJ1-1 TRBV19 TRBD1
TGTGCCAGCTTATTGGGGGGCGCCTCGGGCGAGCAGTACTTC CASLLGGASGEQYF NA TRBJ2-7 TRBV6-1 NA
TGTGCCAGCAGTGTTGGCCAGGAATATAGGTACGAGCAGTACTTC CASSVGQEYRYEQYF NA TRBJ2-7 TRBV6-1 NA
TGTGCCAGCAGCAGAGGGACAAAGAATTCACCCCTCCACTTT CASSRGTKNSPLHF few TRBJ1-6 TRBV5-6 NA
TGTGCCAGTAGCACGAAGGGGGCAGGGGGTAATGAGCAGTTCTTC CASSTKGAGGNEQFF NA TRBJ2-1 TRBV19 TRBD1
TGTGCCAGCAGGGAATCCGGGACAGGGGCCGCGCGGACTGAAGCTTTCTTT CASRESGTGAARTEAFF NA TRBJ1-1 TRBV6-1 TRBD1